The rows below give T cell receptor beta chains drawn from one sample of a study of CD8+CD57+ T cells in acquired aplastic anemia. MiXCR, run by TCRdb on the reads, gives a single entry per CDR3 protein. The sample shows a few hundred thousand distinct CDR3 sequences, 40% to 60% of them seen only once. Material: sorted CD4+, CD8+, or CD8+CD57+ T cells (not recorded which) from PBMCs. The source of these receptors is a human donor with aplastic anemia. The CDR3 runs from the conserved cysteine through the conserved F or W. The D gene is left open where the match is weak. Only part of the rows carry a size: once, few, many, or a class if the clone is expanded.

TRBJ2-7,NA,TRBV9,TRBD1,TGTGCCAGCAGCGCATGGACAGGGGGCTACGAGCAGTACTTC,CASSAWTGGYEQYF
TRBJ2-7,NA,TRBV7-3,NA,TGTGCCAGCAGCTCCAACAGGGACTCCTACGAGCAGTACTTC,CASSSNRDSYEQYF
TRBJ1-2,NA,TRBV2,NA,TGTGAGTCAGGGCTTGGTGGCTACACCTTC,CESGLGGYTF
TRBJ1-1,NA,TRBV14,NA,TGTGCCAGCACTGGGGCGAACACTGAAGCTTTCTTT,CASTGANTEAFF
TRBJ1-6,once,TRBV7-9,NA,TGTGCCAGCAGCCTCGAGGGGCACACGGGTTCACCCCTCCACTTT,CASSLEGHTGSPLHF
TRBJ1-2,NA,TRBV10-2,NA,TGCGCCAGCAGTGAGTTTCCTGGGGATGGCTACACCTTC,CASSEFPGDGYTF
TRBJ2-6,NA,TRBV20-1,NA,TGCAGTGCTACCCCAAGGGCAGGCACTGAAGCTTTC,CSATPRAGTEAF
TRBJ1-5,many,TRBV19,NA,TGTGCCAGTACCGGAAGGCTTATCTCTCAGCCCCAGCATTTT,CASTGRLISQPQHF
TRBJ2-2,many,TRBV9,NA,TGTGCCAGCAGCCCCCAGGGTGGGAGGTCCGGGGAGCTGTTTTTT,CASSPQGGRSGELFF
TRBJ1-1,once,TRBV20-1,NA,TGCAGTGCTAGCGGGGCGTCGACGCCGATTGAAGCTTTCTTT,CSASGASTPIEAFF
TRBJ2-7,once,TRBV20-1,TRBD2,TGCAGTGCTAGGAGTCCTCTGGGCGGGGGCTACGAGCAGTACTTC,CSARSPLGGGYEQYF
TRBJ2-4,many,TRBV7-8,NA,TGTGCCAGCAGCTTAGGAGGGGGGGGTGAAAAAAACATTCAGTACTTC,CASSLGGGGEKNIQYF
TRBJ2-1,many,TRBV5-8,TRBD1,TGTGCCTTCTCAGACAGGGTATCCTACAATGAGCAGTTCTTC,CAFSDRVSYNEQFF
TRBJ2-5,many,TRBV5-6,TRBD1,TGTGCCAGCAGTTGGGACAGGGCCAAAGAGACCCAGTACTTC,CASSWDRAKETQYF
TRBJ2-1,NA,TRBV6-1,TRBD1,TGTGCCAGCAGAGCTGACAGGGGGGTCAGTGAGCAGTTCTTC,CASRADRGVSEQFF
TRBJ1-1,NA,TRBV7-2,TRBD1,TGTGCCAGCAGCACCCTGGGACAGGGTAACACTGAAGCTTTCTTT,CASSTLGQGNTEAFF
TRBJ2-3,many,TRBV5-1,TRBD2,TGCGCCAGCAGCTTGGTGACTAGCGGGGGGGGTACAGATACGCAGTATTTT,CASSLVTSGGGTDTQYF
TRBJ2-3,once,TRBV20-1,NA,TGCAGTGCTAGAGATCTCAGGACAGATACGCAGTATTTT,CSARDLRTDTQYF
TRBJ1-2,NA,TRBV2,TRBD1,TGTGCCGGCAAAGTTGGACAGGGCAGCTATGGCTACACCTTC,CAGKVGQGSYGYTF
TRBJ2-7,NA,TRBV5-1,NA,TGCGCCAGCAGCTTGGCGCCCTACGAGCAGTACTTC,CASSLAPYEQYF
TRBJ2-7,NA,TRBV7-2,NA,TGTGCCAGCAGCTTGGACACCCAAGGGGAGTTC,CASSLDTQGEF
TRBJ2-1,NA,TRBV7-2,NA,TGTGCCAGCGGCCCTGGGATGGTAGCCCGCTACAATGAGCAGTTCTTC,CASGPGMVARYNEQFF
TRBJ1-6,NA,TRBV19,NA,TGTGCCAGTAGTATTTCGCGGGATTCACCCCTCCACTTT,CASSISRDSPLHF
TRBJ2-1,NA,TRBV5-1,NA,TGCGCCAGCAGCGCTAGACAGGTAGTCTCCAATGAGCAGTTCTTC,CASSARQVVSNEQFF
TRBJ1-1,NA,TRBV29-1,NA,TGCAGCGTCTATGACGGTAACGCTTTCTTT,CSVYDGNAFF
TRBJ1-1,NA,TRBV2,NA,TGTGCCAGCAGTGGGGATACTGAAGCTTTCTTT,CASSGDTEAFF
TRBJ2-4,many,TRBV7-9,NA,TGTGCCAGCAGCTTAGGGACAGCCCCAAACATTCAGTACTTC,CASSLGTAPNIQYF
TRBJ2-1,many,TRBV2,NA,TGTGCCAGCAGTGGAATAGGAGGGTCGGATGAGCAGTTCTTC,CASSGIGGSDEQFF
TRBJ2-7,NA,TRBV19,TRBD2,TGTGCCAGTAGTATAGCCCGCGGGACTAGCGGGAGGTACGAGCAGTACTTC,CASSIARGTSGRYEQYF
TRBJ2-2,many,TRBV25-1,NA,TGTGCCAGCAGTGCTGACAGATCGAACACCGGGGAGCTGTTTTTT,CASSADRSNTGELFF
TRBJ1-1,NA,TRBV10-1,TRBD1,TGCGCCAGCAGCTTATTGGGAGGGGGCGAAGGTACTGAAGCTTTCTTT,CASSLLGGGEGTEAFF
TRBJ1-2,many,TRBV20-1,NA,TGCAGTGCTAGAGTCTCCAGCAGGGTCGATGGCTACACCTTC,CSARVSSRVDGYTF
TRBJ1-1,many,TRBV5-1,NA,TGCGCCAGCAGCCCAATATCTGACAGCGCCACTGAAGCTTTCTTT,CASSPISDSATEAFF
TRBJ1-2,NA,TRBV29-1,NA,TGCAGCGTTGTAACAGGTAGTAACTATGGCTACACCTTC,CSVVTGSNYGYTF
TRBJ1-2,many,TRBV19,TRBD1,TGTGCCAGTAGTATAGTCAGGGGGCAAGCTGGCTACACCTTC,CASSIVRGQAGYTF
TRBJ1-2,many,TRBV13,NA,TGTGCCAGCAGCTTAGTCGGGAACTATGGCTACACCTTC,CASSLVGNYGYTF
TRBJ2-3,many,TRBV9,TRBD1,TGTGCCAGCAGCGTAGGGGGACAGAGCACAGATACGCAGTATTTT,CASSVGGQSTDTQYF
TRBJ2-7,NA,TRBV7-6,TRBD1,TGTGCCAGCAGCTCCTTAGCGGGACAGGGGGGCGTCGAGCAGTACTTC,CASSSLAGQGGVEQYF
TRBJ1-2,NA,TRBV10-3,TRBD1,TGTGCCATCAGCACCCCTTCCGGGACAGCAGGCTGCACCTTC,CAISTPSGTAGCTF
TRBJ2-1,NA,TRBV3-1,NA,TGTGCCAGCAGCCATCTAATCGGGACCCTGGGGGACAATGAGCAGTTCTTC,CASSHLIGTLGDNEQFF
TRBJ1-2,NA,TRBV5-1,TRBD1,TGCGCCAGCAGCTTCTCGGGACAGGCGACTGGCTACACCTTC,CASSFSGQATGYTF
TRBJ1-5,NA,TRBV7-9,NA,TGTGCCAGCAGCTTCGGGGCGGGGATGGGGAATCAGCCCCAGCATTTT,CASSFGAGMGNQPQHF
TRBJ2-1,few,TRBV29-1,NA,TGCAGCGCGGAAAGGGACAATGAGCAGTTCTTC,CSAERDNEQFF
TRBJ2-7,NA,TRBV2,NA,TGTGCCAGCAGTGACCAGGTATCGTGGGAGCAGTACTTC,CASSDQVSWEQYF
TRBJ2-3,NA,TRBV5-1,TRBD1,TGCGCCAGCAGCTTAACCGGGACAGGACTCCCCGGCACAGATACGCAGTATTTT,CASSLTGTGLPGTDTQYF